The 20 T cell receptor beta chains in this list originate from one sample, sequenced in a study of blood T cell repertoires in COVID-19. The method was immunoSEQ multiplex PCR; TCRdb's version includes in-frame clones alone and lacks a portion of them. Of 130,000 to 150,000 clones in the sample, more than 75% are singletons; the top ten hold less than 10%. Sequences were obtained from peripheral blood. The receptor source for this set is a woman aged 45-60 years with active or convalescent COVID-19.

The CDR3 here is CASSLGERGMGTDTQYF. The CDR3 DNA reads TGTGCCAGCAGCTTAGGGGAGAGGGGGATGGGAACAGATACGCAGTATTTT. The chain employs TRBV7-2 and TRBJ2-3, with D perhaps TRBD1 (6 bases). The CDR3 has 17 residues. The V end lost 1 base, the J end lost 3 bases, and 17 bases lay between the germline ends. The germline V gene encodes CDR1 SGHTA and CDR2 FQGNSA.

The chain uses TRBV12-1 and TRBJ1-1; no check of the table's D call, TRBD1, against the DNA was made. TRBV12-1 is shown as a pseudogene. The length of the CDR3 is 15 residues. CDR3 in DNA: TGTGCCAGCAGCTCATTTCGGACAGGGGGGACTGAAGCTTTCTTT. Its protein is CASSSFRTGGTEAFF.

The gene calls are TRBV6-2 or TRBV6-3 and TRBJ2-6; D is possibly TRBD1 (6 bases). V shed 6 bases and J shed 6 bases, with 9 bases lying between them. The CDR3 extends over 13 amino acids. Germline CDR1 reads MNHEY; CDR2 reads SVGEGT. Here the CDR3 reads CASSPGVANVLTF. The CDR3 DNA sequence: TGTGCCAGCAGCCCAGGGGTGGCCAACGTCCTGACTTTC.

The chain carries TRBV5-1 and TRBJ2-3; 10 bases fit TRBD2. Germline assignment: CDR1 SGHRS and CDR2 YFSETQ. Trimming removed 2 bases from V and 2 bases from J; junction bases left unmatched: 5. The CDR3 sequence is 16 residues long. The CDR3, as DNA: TGCGCCAGCAGCTTTCTGCTAGCGGGGGACACAGATACGCAGTATTTT. It is translated as CASSFLLAGDTDTQYF.

The chain employs TRBV18 and TRBJ1-1; the match to TRBD1 covers 7 bases. V lost 4 bases, J lost 5 bases, and 10 bases stayed unmatched. The CDR3 totals 15 residues. The germline V gene has CDR1 KGHSH and CDR2 LQKENI. CDR3 coding DNA: TGTGCCAGCTCACTTGGGACAGCCAAGAGAACTGAAGCTTTCTTT. Its protein product is CASSLGTAKRTEAFF.

The V gene is TRBV19, the J gene TRBJ2-7; D might be TRBD1 (7 bases). This CDR3 is 14 amino acids long. Germline V CDR1 and CDR2: LNHDA, SQIVND (reference sequence). V lost 10 bases to trimming and J lost 4 bases, with 20 bases between them. DNA for the CDR3: TGTGCCACCAGCCCCCGCGGGACAGCTTACGAGCAGTACTTC. Translating gives CATSPRGTAYEQYF.

CDR3 sequence (DNA): TGTGCCAGCAGCCAAGAGGGGCAGGGGCCGAAAGAGACCCAGTACTTC. It codes for CASSQEGQGPKETQYF. This chain joins TRBV14 and TRBJ2-5, with D maybe TRBD1 (6 bases). CDR1 and CDR2 from the germline V gene are SGHDN and FVKESK. The CDR3 runs 16 residues. The germline V and J ends were trimmed by 0 bases and 3 bases, with 14 bases remaining between them.

The gene calls are TRBV4-1 and TRBJ1-5; D is ambiguous. The CDR3 is made up of 14 amino acids. Trimming took off 1 base at V and 7 bases at J, with 11 bases between the two ends. Germline V gives CDR1 MGHRA, CDR2 YSYEKL. CDR3 in DNA: TGCGCCAGCAGCCAAGTGGATGGGGAGCAGCCCCAGCATTTT. Its protein is CASSQVDGEQPQHF.

The rearrangement joins TRBV19 to TRBJ2-2; 7 bases align to TRBD1. This CDR3 is 15 amino acids long. Unmatched junction bases numbered 4, after V lost 3 bases and J lost 3 bases. Germline CDR1 LNHDA, CDR2 SQIVND (reference sequence). DNA for the CDR3: TGTGCCAGTAGTATCCGGCAGGGGGACACCGGGGAGCTGTTTTTT. Translation: CASSIRQGDTGELFF.

The chain employs TRBV12-3 or TRBV12-4 and TRBJ1-2; D not resolved. With 3 bases removed from V and 6 bases from J, the gap between germline ends came to 11 bases. The CDR3 has 13 residues. CDR3 sequence reads: CASSFSSEHGYTF. In DNA form, the CDR3 reads TGTGCCAGCAGTTTTTCTAGTGAGCATGGCTACACCTTC.

The chain uses TRBV18 and TRBJ1-1, with 8 bases that match TRBD1. With 10 bases clipped from V and 2 bases from J, the junction kept 6 bases outside the gene matches. Per the germline V gene, CDR1 is KGHSH and CDR2 is LQKENI. The CDR3 sequence is 13 residues long. CDR3 DNA: TGTGCCATCTGGGACAGGAGTAACACTGAAGCTTTCTTT. This gives the protein CAIWDRSNTEAFF.

This clone was counted at least ten times. V usage is TRBV6-2 or TRBV6-3 and J usage is TRBJ1-1; 7 nucleotides align to TRBD1. The trim removed 4 bases at V and 4 bases at J, leaving 12 bases unmatched. The CDR3 consists of 16 residues. Germline V CDR1 and CDR2: MNHEY, SVGEGT. The CDR3 sequence is CASSSYPDREVTEAFF. Written as DNA, the CDR3 is TGTGCCAGCAGTTCCTACCCTGACAGGGAGGTCACTGAAGCTTTCTTT.

V is TRBV5-1 and J is TRBJ1-2, with 7 positions matching TRBD1. With 0 bases clipped from V and 5 bases from J, the junction kept 4 bases outside the gene matches. CDR3 size: 14 residues. Germline CDR1 SGHRS, CDR2 YFSETQ. The chain's CDR3 is CASSLDRGGYGYTF. CDR3 DNA sequence: TGCGCCAGCAGCTTGGACAGGGGCGGATATGGCTACACCTTC.

The genes are TRBV2 and TRBJ1-1, with no clear D. The CDR3 contains 14 residues. In germline, CDR1 is SNHLY, CDR2 FYNNEI. With 4 bases removed from V and 0 bases from J, the gap between germline ends came to 9 bases. The CDR3 sequence is CASSVRQVNTEAFF. In nucleotides, the CDR3 is TGTGCCAGCAGTGTCCGGCAGGTGAACACTGAAGCTTTCTTT.

Note on this clone: At one boundary the junction diverges from the germline segment, which might be a read error. For the CDR3, the DNA is TGTGCTAGCAGCCCCACTCTAGCGGGAGTAAATGAGCAGTTCTTC. It encodes CASSPTLAGVNEQFF. The chain uses TRBV7-7 and TRBJ2-1, with 10 bases that match TRBD2. Germline V lookup: CDR1 SSHAT, CDR2 FNYEAQ (reference sequence). This CDR3 has 15 amino acids.

V usage is TRBV29-1 and J usage is TRBJ2-3, with 12 positions matching TRBD2. There are 15 residues in the CDR3. V gave up 5 bases and J gave up 0 bases; unmatched junction bases: 3. Germline CDR1 and CDR2: SQVTM and ANQGSEA. The CDR3 region has the DNA TGCAGCGTTCCTGGACTAGCGGGAAGCACAGATACGCAGTATTTT. Protein sequence: CSVPGLAGSTDTQYF.

This clone was seen only a few times. V usage is TRBV10-3 and J usage is TRBJ1-1; 7 bases fit TRBD1. From germline, CDR1 is ENHRY and CDR2 SYGVKD. The trim removed 9 bases at V and 0 bases at J, leaving 4 bases unmatched. This CDR3 region has 13 residues. The CDR3 region has the DNA TGTGCCATACAGGGACAGATGAACACTGAAGCTTTCTTT. Translating gives CAIQGQMNTEAFF.

The chain carries TRBV9 and TRBJ2-1; TRBD2 might be the D (7 bases). CDR1 is SGDLS and CDR2 is YYNGEE in the germline V gene. V lost 0 bases and J 6 bases, leaving 16 bases between the germline ends. The CDR3 is 16 residues long. The CDR3: CASSVASGGAGNEQFF. CDR3 bases: TGTGCCAGCAGCGTAGCTAGTGGGGGGGCGGGCAATGAGCAGTTCTTC.

The chain employs TRBV28 and TRBJ2-7; 7 bases align to TRBD1. Per the germline V gene, CDR1 is MDHEN and CDR2 is SYDVKM. The CDR3 is 14 amino acids. Trimming took 7 bases from V and 5 from J; bases not matched to a gene: 11. This CDR3 reads CASNSLLGTDEQYF. CDR3 sequence (DNA): TGTGCCAGCAACTCACTCCTAGGGACAGACGAGCAGTACTTC.

V and J are TRBV24-1 and TRBJ2-1; 12 bases are a match to TRBD2. CDR1 KGHDR and CDR2 SFDVKD come from the germline V gene. This CDR3 is built from 17 residues. J was trimmed by 6 bases and V by 1 base; bases with no gene match: 6. Here the CDR3 reads CATSDLKGLAGANEQFF. The DNA for the CDR3 is TGTGCCACCAGTGATTTAAAGGGACTAGCGGGCGCCAATGAGCAGTTCTTC.